The clone carrying this T cell receptor (beta chain) was counted many times. Its matching antigen is unknown. This specimen comes from a study of regulatory T cells in long-lasting Graves disease. V was clipped by 2 bases and J by 5 bases, with 16 bases between them. This CDR3 is built from 14 residues. Germline V gives CDR1 SQVTM, CDR2 ANQGSEA. Study findings and constraints: Small sample size may have lowered accuracy.

In building TCR beta libraries, iRepertoire HTBI primers were used together with Arm-PCR of CDR3 regions. TCRdb reprocessed the multiplex PCR reads via MiXCR and lists one record per CDR3 protein. The table has 350,000 to 400,000 distinct CDR3 sequences, roughly 17% seen once; the top ten hold around 21%. Time point defined: newly diagnosed GD, antithyroid drugs for less than 3 months. PBMC-derived RNA was used for the TCR library. The sample also formed part of further work on T cells in Graves' hyperthyroidism and ophthalmopathy. That paper notes: Recently diagnosed hyperthyroidism of less than 2 months' duration affected patients aged 18 to 65. A model of 13 V-J pairs discriminated ophthalmopathy from stable hyperthyroidism.

This chain joins TRBV29-1 and TRBJ2-7, with D perhaps being TRBD1 or TRBD2 (5 bases each). The sample consisted of peripheral blood mononuclear cells (PBMCs), taken at new diagnosis, from a patient treated with antithyroid drugs. The sequence came from a woman aged 18-29 years with Graves disease. This CDR3 is CSVEKGTGRDEQYF. CDR3 DNA: TGCAGCGTTGAAAAAGGGACGGGTCGGGACGAGCAGTACTTC.